The T cell receptor beta chain under discussion was sequenced for a study of blood T cell repertoires in COVID-19. About the research overall: Samples came from the United States, Italy and Spain, spanning acute and convalescent COVID-19. PBMCs, B-cell-depleted T cells, or T cells provided the cDNA or gDNA that made up the material.

This CDR3 is 15 amino acids long. Germline CDR1 is SGDLS and CDR2 is YYNGEE. The ends lost 8 bases at V and 10 bases at J; junction bases unmatched: 17. What the recovered Cohort 3 donors had was two negative PCRs, clearance, or symptom resolution. Data came from immunoSEQ multiplex PCR; TCRdb stores just in-frame clones and leaves some out. The data contain hundreds of thousands of clones, 75% to 90% of them singletons. The TCR comes from a woman in her thirties or forties who had recovered from COVID-19. Sequencing used PBMCs or T cells enriched from blood (not recorded which). The chain joins TRBV9 to TRBJ1-5; TRBD1 matches 8 bases. In nucleotides, the CDR3 is TGTGCCAGGACCTCGATGAGACAGGGGTCTATACCCCAGCATTTT. This gives the protein CARTSMRQGSIPQHF.